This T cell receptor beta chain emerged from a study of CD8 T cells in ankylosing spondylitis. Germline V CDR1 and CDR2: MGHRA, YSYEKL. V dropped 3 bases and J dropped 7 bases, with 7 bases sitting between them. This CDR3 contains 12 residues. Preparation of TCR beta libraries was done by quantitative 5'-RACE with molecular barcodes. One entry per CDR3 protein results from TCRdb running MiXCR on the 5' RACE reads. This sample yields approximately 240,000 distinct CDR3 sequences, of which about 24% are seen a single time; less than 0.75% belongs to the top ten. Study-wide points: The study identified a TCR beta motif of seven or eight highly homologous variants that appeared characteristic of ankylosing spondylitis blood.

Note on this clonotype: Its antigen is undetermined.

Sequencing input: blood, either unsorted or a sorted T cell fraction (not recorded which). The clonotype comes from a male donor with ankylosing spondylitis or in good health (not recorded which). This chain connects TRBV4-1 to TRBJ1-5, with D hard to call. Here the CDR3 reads CASSQAGQPQHF. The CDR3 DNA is TGCGCCAGCAGCCAGGCCGGGCAGCCCCAGCATTTT.